This record looks at one T cell receptor beta chain sequence and its context. This entry belongs to a study of blood T cell repertoires in COVID-19. At the level of the study: PBMCs, B-cell-depleted T cells, or T cells provided the cDNA or gDNA that made up the material.

In the authors' workflow: How many nucleated cells were present was estimated from reference gene primer amplification. TCRdb keeps only in-frame clones here, not all; method: immunoSEQ multiplex PCR. V and J calls and clone size follow that table, whereas D and trimming were derived from the DNA. The sample shows 400,000 to 450,000 clones, about nine tenths of them seen only once. Germline CDR1 KGHSH, CDR2 LQKENI. V gave up 6 bases and J gave up 10 bases, with 21 bases separating them. This CDR3 spans 14 amino acids. This chain joins TRBV18 and TRBJ1-1; D gene ambiguous. The sequence was collected from a man between 18 and 35 years old who had recovered from COVID-19. The source material was PBMCs or T cells enriched from blood (not recorded which). The CDR3 DNA reads TGTGCCAGCTCCCCGGCGGCAAAGGAGGGAACAGCTTTCTTT. Amino acid sequence: CASSPAAKEGTAFF.